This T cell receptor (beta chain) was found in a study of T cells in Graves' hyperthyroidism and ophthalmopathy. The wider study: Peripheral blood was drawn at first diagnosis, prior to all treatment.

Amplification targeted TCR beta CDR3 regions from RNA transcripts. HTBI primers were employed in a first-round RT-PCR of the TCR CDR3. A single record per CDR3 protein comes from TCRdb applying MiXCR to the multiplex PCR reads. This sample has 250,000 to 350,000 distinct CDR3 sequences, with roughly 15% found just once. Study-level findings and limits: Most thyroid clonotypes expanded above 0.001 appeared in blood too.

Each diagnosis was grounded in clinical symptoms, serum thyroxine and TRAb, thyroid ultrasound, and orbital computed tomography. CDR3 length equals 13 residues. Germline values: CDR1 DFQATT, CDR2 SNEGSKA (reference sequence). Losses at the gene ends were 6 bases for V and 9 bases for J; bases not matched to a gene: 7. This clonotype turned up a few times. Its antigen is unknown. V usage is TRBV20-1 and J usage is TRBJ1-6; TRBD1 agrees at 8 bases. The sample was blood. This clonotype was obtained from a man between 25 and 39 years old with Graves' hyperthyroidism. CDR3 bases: TGCAGTGCAACGGACAGGGAATTTTCACCCCTCCACTTT. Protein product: CSATDREFSPLHF.